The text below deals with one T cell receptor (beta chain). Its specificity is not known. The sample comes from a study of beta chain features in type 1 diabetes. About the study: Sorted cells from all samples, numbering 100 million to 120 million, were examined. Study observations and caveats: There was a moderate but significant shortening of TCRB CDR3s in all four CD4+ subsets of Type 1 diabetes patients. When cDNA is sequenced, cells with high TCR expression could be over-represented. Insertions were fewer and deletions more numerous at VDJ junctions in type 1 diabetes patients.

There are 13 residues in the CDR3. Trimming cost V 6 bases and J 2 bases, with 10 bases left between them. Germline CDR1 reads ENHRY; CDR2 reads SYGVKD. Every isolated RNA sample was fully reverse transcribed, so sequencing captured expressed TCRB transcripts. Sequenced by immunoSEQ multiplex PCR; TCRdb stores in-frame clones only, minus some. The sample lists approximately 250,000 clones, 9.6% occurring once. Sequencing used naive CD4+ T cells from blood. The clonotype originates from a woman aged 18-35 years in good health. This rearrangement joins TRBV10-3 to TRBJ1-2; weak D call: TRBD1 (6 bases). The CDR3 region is CAIRMDRNYGYTF. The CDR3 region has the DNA TGTGCCATCAGGATGGACAGAAACTATGGCTACACCTTC.